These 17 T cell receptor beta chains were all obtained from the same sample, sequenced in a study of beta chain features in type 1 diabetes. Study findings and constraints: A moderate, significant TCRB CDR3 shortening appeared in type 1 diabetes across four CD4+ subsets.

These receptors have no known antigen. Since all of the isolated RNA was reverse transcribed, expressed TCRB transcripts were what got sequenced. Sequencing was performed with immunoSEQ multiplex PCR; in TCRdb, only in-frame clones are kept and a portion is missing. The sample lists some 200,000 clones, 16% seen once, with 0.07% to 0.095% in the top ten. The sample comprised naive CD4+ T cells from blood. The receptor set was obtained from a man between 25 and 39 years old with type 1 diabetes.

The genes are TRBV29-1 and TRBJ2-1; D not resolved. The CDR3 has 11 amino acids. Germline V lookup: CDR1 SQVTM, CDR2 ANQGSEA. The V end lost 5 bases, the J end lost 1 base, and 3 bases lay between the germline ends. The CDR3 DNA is TGCAGCGTTCGGTCCTACAATGAGCAGTTCTTC. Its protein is CSVRSYNEQFF.

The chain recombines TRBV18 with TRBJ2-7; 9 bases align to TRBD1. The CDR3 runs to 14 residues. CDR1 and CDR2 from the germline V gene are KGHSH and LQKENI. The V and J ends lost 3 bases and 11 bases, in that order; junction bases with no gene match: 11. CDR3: CASSPSIADRGEYF. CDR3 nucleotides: TGTGCCAGCTCACCTTCCATAGCGGACAGGGGAGAGTACTTC.

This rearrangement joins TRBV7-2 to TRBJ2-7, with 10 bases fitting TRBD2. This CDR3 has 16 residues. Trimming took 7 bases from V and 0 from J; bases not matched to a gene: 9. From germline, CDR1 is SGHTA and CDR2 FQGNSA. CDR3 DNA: TGTGCCAGCATCGACCGGACTAGCGGATACTCCTACGAGCAGTACTTC. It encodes CASIDRTSGYSYEQYF.

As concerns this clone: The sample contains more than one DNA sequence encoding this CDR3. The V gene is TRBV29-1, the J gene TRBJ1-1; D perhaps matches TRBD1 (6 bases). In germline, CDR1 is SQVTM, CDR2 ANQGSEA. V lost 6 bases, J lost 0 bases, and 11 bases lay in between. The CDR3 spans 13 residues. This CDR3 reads CSVATGLNTEAFF. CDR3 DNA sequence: TGCAGCGTGGCGACAGGCCTGAACACTGAAGCTTTCTTT. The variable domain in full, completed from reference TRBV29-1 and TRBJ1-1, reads SAVISQKPSRDICQRGTSLTIQCQVDSQVTMMFWYRQQPGQSLTLIATANQGSEATYESGFVIDKFPISRPNLTFSTLTVSNMSPEDSSIYLCSVATGLNTEAFFGQGTRLTVV.

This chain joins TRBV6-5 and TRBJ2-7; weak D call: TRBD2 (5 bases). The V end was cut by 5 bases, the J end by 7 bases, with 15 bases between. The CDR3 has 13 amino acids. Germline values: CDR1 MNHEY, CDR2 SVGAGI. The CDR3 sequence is CASSGGLGREQYF. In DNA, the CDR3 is TGTGCCAGCAGTGGCGGGTTGGGGAGAGAGCAGTACTTC.

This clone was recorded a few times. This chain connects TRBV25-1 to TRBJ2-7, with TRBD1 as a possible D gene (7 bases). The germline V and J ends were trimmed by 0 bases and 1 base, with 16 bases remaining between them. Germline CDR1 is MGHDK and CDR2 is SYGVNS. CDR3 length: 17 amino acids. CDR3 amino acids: CASSEYQGGDSSYEQYF. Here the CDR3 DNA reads TGTGCCAGCAGTGAATATCAAGGCGGGGACAGTTCCTACGAGCAGTACTTC.

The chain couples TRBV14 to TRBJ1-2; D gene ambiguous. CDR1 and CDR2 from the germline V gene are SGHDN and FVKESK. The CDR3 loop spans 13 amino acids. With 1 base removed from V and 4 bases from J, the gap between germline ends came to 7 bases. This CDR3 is CASSQARTYGYTF. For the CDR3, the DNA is TGTGCCAGCAGCCAAGCGAGGACCTATGGCTACACCTTC.

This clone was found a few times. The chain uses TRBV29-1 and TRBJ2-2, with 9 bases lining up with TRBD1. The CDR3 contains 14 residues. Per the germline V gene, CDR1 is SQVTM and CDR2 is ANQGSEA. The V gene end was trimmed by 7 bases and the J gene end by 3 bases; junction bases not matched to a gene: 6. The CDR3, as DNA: TGCAGCGCCTGGGACAGGGCTGACACCGGGGAGCTGTTTTTT. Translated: CSAWDRADTGELFF.

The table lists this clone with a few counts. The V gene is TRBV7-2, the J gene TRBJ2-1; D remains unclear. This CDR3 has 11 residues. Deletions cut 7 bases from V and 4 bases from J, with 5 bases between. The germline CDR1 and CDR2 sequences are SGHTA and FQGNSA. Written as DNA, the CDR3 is TGTGCCAGCAACTATTACAATGAGCAGTTCTTC. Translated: CASNYYNEQFF.

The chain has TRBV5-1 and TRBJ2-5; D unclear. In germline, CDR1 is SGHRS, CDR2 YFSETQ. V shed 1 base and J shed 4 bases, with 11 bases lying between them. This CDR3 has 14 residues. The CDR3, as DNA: TGCGCCAGCAGCTTGAGGTCGAACGGAGAGACCCAGTACTTC. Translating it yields CASSLRSNGETQYF.

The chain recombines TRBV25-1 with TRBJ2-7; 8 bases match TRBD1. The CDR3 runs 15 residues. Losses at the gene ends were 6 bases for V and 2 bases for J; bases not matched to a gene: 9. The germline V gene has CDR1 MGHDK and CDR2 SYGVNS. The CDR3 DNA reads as TGTGCCAGCAGGAGAGCCGGGACAGGCGCCTACGAGCAGTACTTC. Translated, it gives CASRRAGTGAYEQYF.

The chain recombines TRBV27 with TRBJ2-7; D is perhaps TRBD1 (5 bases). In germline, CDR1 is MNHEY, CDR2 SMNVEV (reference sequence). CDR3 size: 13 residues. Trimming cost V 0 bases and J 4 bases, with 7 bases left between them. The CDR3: CASSLSGPYEQYF. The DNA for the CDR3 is TGTGCCAGCAGTTTATCGGGGCCTTACGAGCAGTACTTC.

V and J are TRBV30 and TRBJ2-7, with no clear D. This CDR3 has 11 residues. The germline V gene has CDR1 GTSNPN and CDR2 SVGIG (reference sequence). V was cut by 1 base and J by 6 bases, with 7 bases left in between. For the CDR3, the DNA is TGTGCCTGGAGTGGTACTATCGAGCAGTACTTC. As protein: CAWSGTIEQYF. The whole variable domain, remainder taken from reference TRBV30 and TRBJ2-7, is SQTIHQWPATLVQPVGSPLSLECTVEGTSNPNLYWYRQAAGRGLQLLFYSVGIGQISSEVPQNLSASRPQDRQFILSSKKLLLSDSGFYLCAWSGTIEQYFGPGTRLTVT.

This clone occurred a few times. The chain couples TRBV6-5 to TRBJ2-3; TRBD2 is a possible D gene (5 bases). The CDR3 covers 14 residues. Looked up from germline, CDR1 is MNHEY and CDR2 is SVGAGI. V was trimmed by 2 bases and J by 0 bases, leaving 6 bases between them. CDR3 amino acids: CASSYRGSTDTQYF. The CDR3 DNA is TGTGCCAGCAGTTACAGAGGGAGCACAGATACGCAGTATTTT.

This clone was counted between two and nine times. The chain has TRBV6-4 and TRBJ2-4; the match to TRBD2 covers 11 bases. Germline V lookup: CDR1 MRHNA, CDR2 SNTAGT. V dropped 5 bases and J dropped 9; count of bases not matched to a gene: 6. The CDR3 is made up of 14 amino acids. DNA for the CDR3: TGTGCCAGCAGTCGAATAGCGGGAGGGCCCATTCAGTACTTC. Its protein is CASSRIAGGPIQYF.

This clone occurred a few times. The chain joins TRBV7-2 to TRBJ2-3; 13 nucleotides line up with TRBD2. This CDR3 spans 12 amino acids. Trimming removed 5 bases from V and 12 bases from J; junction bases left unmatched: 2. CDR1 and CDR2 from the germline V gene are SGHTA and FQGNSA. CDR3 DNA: TGTGCCAGCAGCCAGGGACTAGCGGGACAGTATTTT. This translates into CASSQGLAGQYF. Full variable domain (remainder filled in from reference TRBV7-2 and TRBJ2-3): GAGVSQSPSNKVTEKGKDVELRCDPISGHTALYWYRQSLGQGLEFLIYFQGNSAPDKSGLPSDRFSAERTGGSVSTLTIQRTQQEDSAVYLCASSQGLAGQYFGPGTRLTVL.

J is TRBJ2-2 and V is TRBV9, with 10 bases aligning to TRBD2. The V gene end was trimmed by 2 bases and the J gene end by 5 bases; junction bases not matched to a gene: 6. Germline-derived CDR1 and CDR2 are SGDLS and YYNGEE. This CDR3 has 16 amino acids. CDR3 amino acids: CASSVLAGGGTGELFF. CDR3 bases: TGTGCCAGCAGCGTTTTAGCGGGAGGCGGTACCGGGGAGCTGTTTTTT.